This is a list of T cell receptor beta chains from one sample in a study of shared clonotypes between healthy human individuals. Libraries were prepared by immunoSEQ multiplex PCR; TCRdb keeps only in-frame clonotypes and omits some of them. This sample has approximately 2,000,000 clones, with 93% found just once. Sequences were obtained from naive CD8+ T cells from PBMCs. Receptors originate from a man aged 18 to 35 in good health. Some clones in this sample may be carry-over from other donors' samples. Both conserved end residues are part of each CDR3. A D gene is named only where the DNA matches it firmly. A row's size may be missing; if present it is once, few, many or a size class.

abundance	v_gene	d_gene	j_gene	CDR3nt	CDR3aa
.	TRBV11-2	.	TRBJ1-5	TGTGCCAGCAGCTTAGGGGCGGGGGGGATTCAGCCCCAGCATTTT	CASSLGAGGIQPQHF
.	TRBV18	.	TRBJ1-3	TGTGCCAGCTCACCGGGGGGCTGGAACGGAAACACCATATATTTT	CASSPGGWNGNTIYF
.	TRBV4-3	.	TRBJ2-7	TGCGCCAGCAGCCCGAAAAACGGTGTGGGTTACGAGCAGTACTTC	CASSPKNGVGYEQYF
.	TRBV11-2	TRBD1	TRBJ1-3	TGTGCCAGCAGCTCGCGACAGGGAGTGGCTGGAAACACCATATATTTT	CASSSRQGVAGNTIYF
.	TRBV28	TRBD2	TRBJ2-1	TGTGCCAGCAGTCTCGGGACTAGCGGGAGCAATGAGCAGTTCTTC	CASSLGTSGSNEQFF
.	TRBV27	.	TRBJ1-1	TGTGCCAGCAGTTTACGGGGGGCCGGCACTGAAGCTTTCTTT	CASSLRGAGTEAFF
.	TRBV9	.	TRBJ1-1	TGTGCCAGCAGCCCTTCAGGCGTAATGAACACTGAAGCTTTCTTT	CASSPSGVMNTEAFF
.	TRBV28	TRBD2	TRBJ2-1	TGTGCCAGCGCTTGGGGACTAGCGGACCACTACAATGAGCAGTTCTTC	CASAWGLADHYNEQFF
.	TRBV30	.	TRBJ1-4	TGTGCCGGCGACCCAGCCTCAACTAATGAAAAACTGTTTTTT	CAGDPASTNEKLFF
.	TRBV27	.	TRBJ2-2	TGTGCCAGCAGTCGACCGCATTACAGAGATAACACCGGGGAGCTGTTTTTT	CASSRPHYRDNTGELFF
.	TRBV10-3	.	TRBJ2-3	TGTGCCATCAGTTGGACTAGCACAGATACGCAGTATTTT	CAISWTSTDTQYF
.	TRBV27	TRBD1	TRBJ2-7	TGTGCCAGCAGTTTATCGCTCGGGGACAGGGGGACCTACGAGCAGTACTTC	CASSLSLGDRGTYEQYF
.	TRBV2	TRBD2	TRBJ2-7	TGTGCCAGCAGTGAATGGGCTAGCGGCTACGAGCAGTACTTC	CASSEWASGYEQYF
.	TRBV7-9	.	TRBJ2-2	TGTGCCAGCAGCTTAGTCCGGAGCACCGGGGAGCTGTTTTTT	CASSLVRSTGELFF
.	TRBV28	TRBD2	TRBJ2-1	TGTGCCAGCAGAGAGACTAGCGGATTTCGGAATGAGCAGTTCTTC	CASRETSGFRNEQFF
.	TRBV9	TRBD2	TRBJ2-7	TGTGCCAGCAGCCCCAGCGGGAGGGCGGACGAGCAGTACTTC	CASSPSGRADEQYF
once	TRBV19	TRBD2	TRBJ2-1	TGTGCCAGTAGTCCGGGACTAGCGGGAGTGGGTGAGCAGTTCTTC	CASSPGLAGVGEQFF
.	TRBV6-5	.	TRBJ2-1	TGTGCCAGCAGTTACTCAGAGGGAGAAGTTTACAATGAGCAGTTCTTC	CASSYSEGEVYNEQFF
.	TRBV7-9	.	TRBJ2-5	TGTGCCAGCAGTTCGACAGGCTGGGCAGAGACCCAGTACTTC	CASSSTGWAETQYF
.	TRBV27	.	TRBJ1-3	TGTGCCAGCAGTCCGAACCCGGTCCTCTCTGGAAACACCATATATTTT	CASSPNPVLSGNTIYF
.	TRBV27	.	TRBJ2-7	TGTGCCAGCAGTTGGGGTAGCGCCCTCTCCTACGAGCAGTACTTC	CASSWGSALSYEQYF
few	TRBV25-1	TRBD1	TRBJ1-1	TGTGCCAGCAGTGACCACAGGGGAGGACAGGGAGCTTTCTTT	CASSDHRGGQGAFF
.	TRBV25-1	.	TRBJ2-5	TGTGCCAGCAGTGAATCCACCTCCCAAGAGACCCAGTACTTC	CASSESTSQETQYF
.	TRBV28	.	TRBJ1-4	TGTGCCAGCAGTTTAGGGCTAACAAGTGCAACTAATGAAAAACTGTTTTTT	CASSLGLTSATNEKLFF
.	TRBV27	.	TRBJ2-5	TGTGCCAGCAGTTTATTGGGAGAACAGGAGACCCAGTACTTC	CASSLLGEQETQYF
.	TRBV19	.	TRBJ2-2	TGTGCCAGTAATCAAAGACCCGCGAGACCCGGGGAGCTGTTTTTT	CASNQRPARPGELFF
.	TRBV27	.	TRBJ2-3	TGTGCCAGCAGTTCCATGACAGCCGGCACAGATACGCAGTATTTT	CASSSMTAGTDTQYF
once	TRBV2	TRBD2	TRBJ2-7	TGTGCCAGCACCCCAGGACTAGCGGGAGGATACTACGAGCAGTACTTC	CASTPGLAGGYYEQYF
.	TRBV19	.	TRBJ1-3	TGTGCCAGTACCCCTGGGCCTGGAAACACCATATATTTT	CASTPGPGNTIYF
.	TRBV7-9	.	TRBJ2-3	TGTGCCAGCAGCTTAGGTTTCCCAGATACGCAGTATTTT	CASSLGFPDTQYF
.	TRBV6-6	.	TRBJ1-1	TGTGCCAGCACCCAAATAGGGAGGAAAGCTTTCTTT	CASTQIGRKAFF
.	TRBV6-5	.	TRBJ2-1	TGTGCCAGCAGTTACTCATGGGGCGCGTCCTACAATGAGCAGTTCTTC	CASSYSWGASYNEQFF
.	TRBV9	TRBD2	TRBJ2-3	TGTGCCAGCGGCCATAGCGGGAGGTCGCCCGGCACAGATACGCAGTATTTT	CASGHSGRSPGTDTQYF
.	TRBV30	.	TRBJ1-2	TGTGCCTGGAGTCCCGGGACCTTCTACACCTTC	CAWSPGTFYTF
.	TRBV7-9	TRBD2	TRBJ2-7	TGTGCCAGCAGTGCGGGACTAGGCCACTACGAGCAGTACTTC	CASSAGLGHYEQYF
.	TRBV9	.	TRBJ2-7	TGTGCCAGCAGCGTAGGTAGGGAAACAGAGCAGTACTTC	CASSVGRETEQYF
few	TRBV27	.	TRBJ2-3	TGTGCCAGCAGTTTAGGGGATACGCAGTATTTT	CASSLGDTQYF
.	TRBV25-1	TRBD2	TRBJ2-7	TGTGCCAGGGGGGGGGACGGCTACTACGAGCAGTACTTC	CARGGDGYYEQYF
.	TRBV9	.	TRBJ2-7	TGTGCCAGCAGCCCGCAGGGGATCCCCTACGAGCAGTACTTC	CASSPQGIPYEQYF
.	TRBV4-3	TRBD2	TRBJ2-1	TGCGCCAGCAGCCAACAATTAACTAGCGGGAGCAAGTTTGATGAGCAGTTCTTC	CASSQQLTSGSKFDEQFF
.	TRBV29-1	.	TRBJ2-7	TGCAGCGCGGCGGGACAAGCTAACCCGGGGGGTTCCTACGAGCAGTACTTC	CSAAGQANPGGSYEQYF
.	TRBV10-3	.	TRBJ1-2	TGTGCCATCTTCATCCGTGAAGGAGGAAGATCTAACTATGGCTACACCTTC	CAIFIREGGRSNYGYTF
.	TRBV28	.	TRBJ1-4	TGTGCCAGCAGCAAACCGGGGGCCCCTAATGAAAAACTGTTTTTT	CASSKPGAPNEKLFF
few	TRBV4-1	.	TRBJ1-1	TGCGCCAGCAGGCCAGGGTCCACAGTTGAAGCTTTCTTT	CASRPGSTVEAFF
.	TRBV5-1	.	TRBJ2-5	TGCGCCAGCAGCAATACGCACAGACGGCAGTACTTC	CASSNTHRRQYF
.	TRBV19	.	TRBJ2-7	TGTGCCAGTACAGGGGACGATGGCTACGAGCAGTACTTC	CASTGDDGYEQYF
.	TRBV27	.	TRBJ2-7	TGTGCCAGCAGGGACCGGGAGACCCCCTACGAGCAGTACTTC	CASRDRETPYEQYF